These 10 T cell receptor beta chains were sequenced from one sample in a study of cytomegalovirus exposure and HLA in healthy donors listed by TCRdb under 2017. Library construction relied on the immunoSEQ multiplex PCR assay. For the multiplex PCR, a mixture combining 60 forward primers for TCR Vbeta segments and 13 reverse primers for TCR Jbeta segments was used. Entries here come from immuneACCESS through TCRdb and include only in-frame sequences with V and J called. Some clones fail to appear in such tables; in the studies checked, an unresolved V gene covers under half of the shortfall, and the cause of the remainder is unknown. This sample is represented by about 150,000 clones; around 80% of them were singletons. The ten largest make up 5% to 8.5% of the sample. Sequences were obtained from PBMCs. The receptors come from a man aged 40-50 years in good health and CMV-seropositive.

This rearrangement joins TRBV11-2 to TRBJ1-1, with no clear D. This CDR3 is 13 amino acids long. In germline, CDR1 is SGHAT, CDR2 FQNNGV. With 3 bases removed from V and 8 bases from J, the gap between germline ends came to 13 bases. The CDR3 is CASSFSPYSEAFF. The CDR3 DNA is TGTGCCAGCAGCTTTAGCCCTTACTCGGAAGCTTTCTTT.

The rearrangement joins TRBV10-3 to TRBJ1-5; D remains ambiguous. Germline values: CDR1 ENHRY, CDR2 SYGVKD. V was clipped by 5 bases and J by 4 bases, with 6 bases between them. This CDR3 is 12 amino acids long. CDR3 nucleotides: TGTGCCATCAGTCCCTCTAATCAGCCCCAGCATTTT. It codes for CAISPSNQPQHF.

In regard to this clone: The sample contains more than one DNA sequence encoding this CDR3. This chain links TRBV7-9 with TRBJ1-3; D is unresolved. There are 15 residues in the CDR3. Germline CDR1 and CDR2: SEHNR and FQNEAQ (reference sequence). V gave up 1 base and J gave up 4 bases, with 11 bases separating them. This CDR3 reads CASSLESGSGNTIYF. The CDR3, as DNA: TGTGCCAGCAGCTTAGAATCCGGGTCCGGAAACACCATATATTTT.

The chain recombines TRBV4-1 with TRBJ2-7, with a possible D match to TRBD2 (7 bases). The CDR3 runs to 17 residues. Trimming shortened V by 1 base and J by 7 bases, and 23 bases separated the two germline ends. CDR1 MGHRA and CDR2 YSYEKL come from the germline V gene. CDR3 sequence reads: CASSQVIRGRGWLEQYF. CDR3 in DNA: TGCGCCAGCAGCCAAGTGATTCGGGGGCGGGGGTGGTTGGAGCAGTACTTC.

The CDR3 is CASSEREAFF. Written as DNA, the CDR3 is TGTGCCAGCAGTGAACGGGAAGCTTTCTTT. The chain couples TRBV2 to TRBJ1-1; D is uncertain. The germline V and J ends were trimmed by 2 bases and 8 bases, with 3 bases remaining between them. The CDR3 totals 10 residues. Per germline, CDR1 SNHLY and CDR2 FYNNEI.

With respect to this clone: Mismatch with germline at one junction end may stem from a read error. V gene TRBV7-9 combines with J gene TRBJ1-3, with 7 bases lining up with TRBD1. This CDR3 has 12 amino acids. The V gene's germline CDR1 is SEHNR and CDR2 FQNEAQ (reference sequence). The CDR3 sequence is CSRDSLGNTIYF. The CDR3 DNA reads as TGTTCCAGGGACAGCCTAGGAAACACCATATATTTT.

The CDR3 reads CASNPVQGDTQYF. The CDR3 DNA reads TGTGCCAGCAATCCCGTCCAGGGAGATACGCAGTATTTT. The chain uses TRBV9 and TRBJ2-3, with D possibly matching TRBD1 (5 bases). CDR1 and CDR2 from the germline V gene are SGDLS and YYNGEE. Trimming took off 6 bases at V and 5 bases at J, with 13 bases between the two ends. The CDR3 sequence is 13 residues long.

This clone was recorded only once. The V call is TRBV27, the J call TRBJ2-7, with D hard to call. The CDR3 runs 12 residues. CDR1 is MNHEY and CDR2 is SMNVEV in the germline V gene (reference sequence). Trimming took 2 bases from V and 6 from J, leaving 8 bases between them. CDR3 sequence: CASSLLGREQYF. The CDR3 region has the DNA TGTGCCAGCAGTTTACTAGGCCGCGAGCAGTACTTC.

The chain combines TRBV27 with TRBJ1-1, with a tentative D call TRBD1 (5 bases). V gave up 1 base and J gave up 4 bases, with 10 bases separating them. The CDR3 length is 14 residues. CDR1 MNHEY and CDR2 SMNVEV come from the germline V gene (reference sequence). The CDR3: CASSLLGGSTEAFF. CDR3 coding DNA: TGTGCCAGCAGTTTATTGGGGGGATCCACTGAAGCTTTCTTT.

The V and J genes are TRBV5-1 and TRBJ2-7, with TRBD1 matching 7 bases. V dropped 5 bases and J dropped 0; count of bases not matched to a gene: 8. The V gene's germline CDR1 is SGHRS and CDR2 YFSETQ. The CDR3 is 15 residues long. The DNA for the CDR3 is TGCGCCAGCAGTTACAGGGACAGCCTCTCCTACGAGCAGTACTTC. As protein: CASSYRDSLSYEQYF.